This TCR beta chain was captured by sequencing in a study of T-cell reconstitution after alpha-beta-depleted transplantation in children. This CDR3 region has 15 residues. The germline V and J ends were trimmed by 1 base and 7 bases, with 17 bases remaining between them. Germline CDR1 DFQATT, CDR2 SNEGSKA (reference sequence). Overall study findings and caveats: Expanded clones from the graft, numbering several hundred, reportedly supplied alpha-beta T cells about two months after transplant. In some patients, recipient T cells and intrathymic progenitors surviving conditioning explained high day-60 diversity. T-cell counts and diversity at one year following transplant were attributed mainly to newly produced T cells.

Many counts were recorded for this clonotype. Its antigen is not known. Molecular barcoding with unique molecular identifiers was used for the TCRbeta library. From the PCR reads, TCRdb called clonotypes with MiXCR, one entry per CDR3 protein. The table has about 580,000 distinct CDR3 sequences, around 23% seen once. The gene calls are TRBV20-1 and TRBJ2-1; tentatively, D is TRBD1 (6 bases). The sequence was obtained from a boy under two years old who had a stem cell transplant for acute myeloid leukemia, so the T cells may come from the graft donor. Sequencing was performed on PBMCs, mostly from graft donor cells, taken 360 days after TCRalphabeta/CD19-depleted stem cell transplant. As DNA, the CDR3 is TGCAGTGCTAGAGGTACAGGGTTCGTGCCAAATGAGCAGTTCTTC. Translating gives CSARGTGFVPNEQFF.